This TCR beta chain was captured by sequencing in a study of T cell clonality in common variable immunodeficiency. A note on this clone: Its antigen is unknown. Coverage ceases 3 residues before the CDR3 finishes, and the germline J gene fills in the end.

Study-level points and caveats: Shared TCRbeta clones were fewer between CVID subjects than controls.

TCRdb's table, derived via immunoSEQ multiplex PCR, lists solely in-frame clones and lacks some. This sample comprises around 50,000 clones, none seen once only. Germline CDR1 is MNHEY and CDR2 is SVGEGT. CDR3 length: 15 amino acids. The TCR was taken from a person aged 18-70 years in good health. Input material: peripheral blood mononuclear cells. The chain joins TRBV6-2 or TRBV6-3 to TRBJ1-1; D might be TRBD1 (5 bases). The CDR3 here is CASSPRAQGQETAFF. The CDR3 bases that were read are TGTGCCAGCAGCCCCCGGGCCCAAGGACAAGAGACC.